Each of the 29 T cell receptor beta chains below was sequenced from the same sample in a study of blood T cells in healthy people across ages. Primed by a sample-barcoded 5' primer and a J-beta primer mix, a second PCR proceeded for about 7 to 12 cycles. TCRdb reprocessed the 5' RACE reads with MiXCR, giving one entry per CDR3 protein. The sample lists 600,000 to 1,000,000 distinct CDR3 sequences, 25% occurring once. These same data were also listed under a study on T cells of mothers and their children.

The sequenced sample consisted of blood. These receptor sequences come from a boy between 10 and 17 years old in good health.

The chain has TRBV20-1 and TRBJ2-7; 11 bases agree with TRBD2. The germline V gene has CDR1 DFQATT and CDR2 SNEGSKA (reference sequence). V lost 7 bases to trimming and J lost 0 bases; unmatched junction nucleotides: 11. The CDR3 has 16 residues. CDR3 bases: TGCAGTGTTAAGACTAGCGGGGTGATCCTCTCCTACGAGCAGTACTTC. Amino acid sequence: CSVKTSGVILSYEQYF.

This clonotype has more than one count but fewer than ten. The V call is TRBV7-9, the J call TRBJ2-5, with 8 bases fitting TRBD2. V lost 5 bases, J lost 1 base, and 6 bases stayed unmatched. CDR1 is SEHNR, CDR2 FQNEAQ, per germline (reference sequence). The CDR3 is 15 amino acids. The CDR3 DNA is TGTGCCAGCAGCCACGCACTAGCGGTCCAAGAGACCCAGTACTTC. This encodes CASSHALAVQETQYF.

This clonotype was observed a few times. The chain couples TRBV20-1 to TRBJ1-6, with 9 bases fitting TRBD1. The trim removed 3 bases at V and 3 bases at J, leaving 6 bases unmatched. Germline lookup yields CDR1 DFQATT and CDR2 SNEGSKA (reference sequence). The CDR3 covers 16 residues. The CDR3 region is CSARKGQGNYNSPLHF. The CDR3 DNA reads TGCAGTGCTAGGAAAGGACAGGGGAACTATAATTCACCCCTCCACTTT.

This chain joins TRBV5-1 and TRBJ1-4; 10 nucleotides align to TRBD1. V dropped 2 bases and J dropped 7; count of bases not matched to a gene: 5. The CDR3 has 15 amino acids. CDR1 is SGHRS, CDR2 YFSETQ, per germline. The DNA for the CDR3 is TGCGCCAGCAGCTTCGGGGACAGGGGTTTTGAAAAACTGTTTTTT. It encodes CASSFGDRGFEKLFF. The full variable domain, its missing parts supplied by reference TRBV5-1 and TRBJ1-4, is KAGVTQTPRYLIKTRGQQVTLSCSPISGHRSVSWYQQTPGQGLQFLFEYFSETQRNKGNFPGRFSGRQFSNSRSEMNVSTLELGDSALYLCASSFGDRGFEKLFFGSGTQLSVL.

The rearrangement links TRBV7-2 to TRBJ2-7; D is unclear. The CDR3 loop spans 15 amino acids. Trimming took 6 bases from V and 0 from J, leaving 15 bases between them. Germline V gene lookup returns CDR1 SGHTA and CDR2 FQGNSA. The CDR3 DNA sequence: TGTGCCAGCAGATCCAATCTGGGTAGCTCCTACGAGCAGTACTTC. Translation gives CASRSNLGSSYEQYF.

There are a few counts of this clonotype. The rearrangement uses TRBV7-9 and TRBJ2-6; 8 bases line up with TRBD1. Germline lookup yields CDR1 SEHNR and CDR2 FQNEAQ (reference sequence). This CDR3 is built from 17 residues. V lost 3 bases to trimming and J lost 3 bases; unmatched junction nucleotides: 7. The CDR3 nucleotides read TGTGCCAGCAGCTTCGGCAGGGGGCTCGGTGGGGCCAACGTCCTGACTTTC. Translation gives CASSFGRGLGGANVLTF.

This chain joins TRBV4-3 and TRBJ2-7; D is possibly TRBD1 or TRBD2 (5 bases each). This CDR3 is 15 amino acids long. From germline, CDR1 is LGHNA and CDR2 YSLEER. Trimming took 2 bases from V and 3 from J, leaving 14 bases between them. In DNA form, the CDR3 reads TGCGCCAGCAGCCAATCGTGGGGACCGATCTACGAGCAGTACTTC. This sequence encodes CASSQSWGPIYEQYF.

V gene TRBV6-2 or TRBV6-3 combines with J gene TRBJ2-4; D may be TRBD2 (6 bases). The CDR3 runs to 15 residues. Germline V lookup: CDR1 MNHEY, CDR2 SVGEGT. V gave up 5 bases and J gave up 2 bases, with 13 bases separating them. The CDR3 DNA reads as TGTGCCAGCAGTCCCCGCGGGGTAACCAAAAACATTCAGTACTTC. Amino acids: CASSPRGVTKNIQYF.

The CDR3 nucleotides are TGCGCCAGCAGCTTGCCCAGGACTAGCGGCGGGGAGCTGTTTTTT. This translates into CASSLPRTSGGELFF. The rearrangement links TRBV5-1 to TRBJ2-2; TRBD2 matches 10 bases. Germline loops: CDR1 SGHRS, CDR2 YFSETQ. The CDR3 has 15 amino acids. V lost 1 base and J lost 7; bases outside the gene matches: 4.

This clonotype was seen more than once but under ten times. The chain couples TRBV7-9 to TRBJ1-1, with 11 bases lining up with TRBD1. The CDR3 consists of 19 residues. After removal of 4 bases from V and 4 bases from J, the junction contained 17 bases not matched to a gene. Germline CDR1 reads SEHNR; CDR2 reads FQNEAQ (reference sequence). CDR3: CASSSSIYRDRGSGTEAFF. CDR3 sequence (DNA): TGTGCCAGCAGCTCCTCAATATACCGGGACAGGGGGAGCGGCACTGAAGCTTTCTTT.

V is TRBV7-9 and J is TRBJ1-2, with 7 bases identical to TRBD1. Trimming took 5 bases from V and 2 from J; bases not matched to a gene: 11. The germline V gene has CDR1 SEHNR and CDR2 FQNEAQ (reference sequence). The CDR3 covers 16 residues. DNA of the CDR3: TGTGCCAGCAGCCGAGGGACAGTACCCATCAACTATGGCTACACCTTC. This encodes CASSRGTVPINYGYTF.

The chain carries TRBV16 and TRBJ1-1; no firm D call. This CDR3 spans 14 amino acids. Trimming removed 3 bases from V and 5 bases from J, with 13 bases in between. Germline CDR1 is KGHSY and CDR2 is FQNENV. The chain's CDR3 is CASSHETSWTEAFF. In DNA form, the CDR3 reads TGTGCCAGCAGCCACGAGACTAGTTGGACTGAAGCTTTCTTT.

This clonotype was observed a few times. The chain carries TRBV28 and TRBJ2-5; 9 bases line up with TRBD1. Unmatched junction bases numbered 7, after V lost 3 bases and J lost 5 bases. The germline gives CDR1 MDHEN, CDR2 SYDVKM. There are 15 residues in the CDR3. CDR3 sequence: CASSLSGQGLETQYF. In DNA, the CDR3 is TGTGCCAGCAGTTTGAGTGGACAGGGGTTGGAGACCCAGTACTTC.

This clonotype was detected only a few times. The rearrangement links TRBV7-9 to TRBJ2-5, with D possibly TRBD2 on 6 matching bases. Germline assignment: CDR1 SEHNR and CDR2 FQNEAQ (reference sequence). The CDR3 is 15 amino acids. The V end was cut by 4 bases, the J end by 2 bases, with 14 bases between. The CDR3 sequence is CASSSLGTEQETQYF. DNA for the CDR3: TGTGCCAGCAGCTCCTTGGGGACTGAACAAGAGACCCAGTACTTC.

The CDR3 DNA is TGTGCCAGCAGCGGGGGACAGGAAACTAGCACAGATACGCAGTATTTT. Amino acid sequence: CASSGGQETSTDTQYF. The chain recombines TRBV9 with TRBJ2-3; TRBD1 matches at 8 bases. V dropped 3 bases and J dropped 0; count of bases not matched to a gene: 6. The CDR3 is made up of 16 amino acids. Germline V lookup: CDR1 SGDLS, CDR2 YYNGEE.

This clonotype turned up a few times. V is TRBV29-1 and J is TRBJ2-5, with TRBD1 as a possible D gene (6 bases). The assigned J gene may be wrong: the sequence end matches TRBJ2-1 better. CDR1 and CDR2 (germline): SQVTM, ANQGSEA. There are 14 residues in the CDR3. The CDR3 loop reads CSSRPARGSNEQFF. Written as DNA, the CDR3 is TGCAGCTCCCGGCCAGCCAGGGGCTCAAATGAGCAGTTCTTC.

The chain combines TRBV20-1 with TRBJ2-2; D is perhaps TRBD1 (6 bases). This CDR3 is 16 amino acids long. The V gene lost 6 bases and the J gene lost 3 bases, with 20 bases spanning the gap. The germline CDR1 and CDR2 sequences are DFQATT and SNEGSKA (reference sequence). The CDR3 sequence is CSATPAGQRDTGELFF. CDR3 bases: TGCAGTGCCACCCCGGCCGGACAGCGAGACACCGGGGAGCTGTTTTTT.

The chain couples TRBV29-1 to TRBJ1-1; no firm D call. CDR3 length equals 13 residues. Trimming shortened V by 0 bases and J by 4 bases, and 9 bases separated the two germline ends. Germline lookup yields CDR1 SQVTM and CDR2 ANQGSEA. For the CDR3, the DNA is TGCAGCGTTGAAGATCCGGGCGGCACTGAAGCTTTCTTT. This translates into CSVEDPGGTEAFF.

This clonotype came up a few times. The rearrangement uses TRBV10-3 and TRBJ1-4; D possibly corresponds to TRBD1 (5 bases). Trimming pared 6 bases from V and 6 bases from J, leaving 11 bases between. The germline V gene encodes CDR1 ENHRY and CDR2 SYGVKD. The CDR3 contains 13 residues. CDR3 bases: TGTGCCATCAGCGACAGTCATGATGAAAAACTGTTTTTT. Encoded protein: CAISDSHDEKLFF.

CDR3 region: CASSLESVRAFF. CDR3 nucleotides: TGTGCCAGCAGCTTAGAGTCAGTTCGCGCTTTCTTT. The chain recombines TRBV11-2 with TRBJ1-1; D unclear. The CDR3 is made up of 12 amino acids. Germline lookup yields CDR1 SGHAT and CDR2 FQNNGV. With 0 bases removed from V and 11 bases from J, the gap between germline ends came to 10 bases.

This clonotype has more than one count but fewer than ten. V usage is TRBV28 and J usage is TRBJ2-3; D possibly corresponds to TRBD2 (5 bases). Germline loops: CDR1 MDHEN, CDR2 SYDVKM. The CDR3 is 16 residues long. V was trimmed by 7 bases and J by 2 bases, leaving 19 bases between them. In DNA form, the CDR3 reads TGTGCCAGCAACTACGCGGAGAGCGGTCACACAGATACGCAGTATTTT. This codes for CASNYAESGHTDTQYF.

This clonotype was detected a few times. J is TRBJ2-7 and V is TRBV14, with TRBD2 matching 13 bases. Looked up from germline, CDR1 is SGHDN and CDR2 is FVKESK. There are 17 residues in the CDR3. V lost 1 base, J lost 6 bases, and 9 bases stayed unmatched. The DNA for the CDR3 is TGTGCCAGCAGCCAAGTCAGGATAGGACTAGCGGGAGTCGAGCAGTACTTC. As protein: CASSQVRIGLAGVEQYF.

The V and J genes are TRBV19 and TRBJ1-5, with TRBD1 matching 10 bases. Germline CDR1 is LNHDA and CDR2 is SQIVND (reference sequence). This CDR3 is built from 17 residues. The junction had 7 bases not matched to a gene; V was cut back by 3 bases and J by 2 bases. The DNA of the CDR3 is TGTGCCAGTAGTATTGGACAGGGGGAAATGGGCAATCAGCCCCAGCATTTT. Translated: CASSIGQGEMGNQPQHF.

V gene TRBV18 combines with J gene TRBJ2-3, with TRBD1 matching 9 bases. The CDR3 spans 17 residues. After removal of 2 bases from V and 2 bases from J, the junction contained 8 bases not matched to a gene. Germline CDR1 reads KGHSH; CDR2 reads LQKENI. CDR3 region: CASSPMIGQGPTDTQYF. The CDR3 DNA reads TGTGCCAGCTCACCAATGATAGGACAGGGGCCCACAGATACGCAGTATTTT.

The J gene is TRBJ2-4, the V gene TRBV12-3 or TRBV12-4; D gene unclear. The length of the CDR3 is 13 residues. The V gene lost 4 bases and the J gene lost 11 bases, with 15 bases spanning the gap. The CDR3 region is CASSSLDSWVQYF. The CDR3 DNA follows: TGTGCCAGCAGTTCACTTGACTCTTGGGTTCAGTACTTC.

The CDR3, as DNA: TGCGCCAGCAGCCAAGAAGCTCGCGGGGTAAATGAGCAGTTCTTC. Translating gives CASSQEARGVNEQFF. The gene calls are TRBV4-1 and TRBJ2-1; perhaps TRBD2 as D (6 bases). CDR1 and CDR2 (germline): MGHRA, YSYEKL. This CDR3 region has 15 residues. Deletions cut 0 bases from V and 7 bases from J, with 13 bases between.

Many counts were recorded for this clonotype. The chain recombines TRBV11-2 with TRBJ2-1, with unresolved D. CDR1 and CDR2 from the germline V gene are SGHAT and FQNNGV. The CDR3 runs 13 residues. The V gene lost 1 base and the J gene lost 7 bases, with 8 bases spanning the gap. In nucleotides, the CDR3 is TGTGCCAGCAGCTTAGGAGGATGGAATGAGCAGTTCTTC. Translated, it gives CASSLGGWNEQFF.

The chain has TRBV10-3 and TRBJ2-3, with D perhaps assigned TRBD1 or TRBD2 (7 bases each). CDR3 length: 16 residues. The germline CDR1 and CDR2 sequences are ENHRY and SYGVKD. The ends were cut back, 6 bases at V and 6 bases at J, with 22 bases in the middle. In nucleotides, the CDR3 is TGTGCCATCAGCTTAGAAGCGGGGAGAGGGGGCGATACGCAGTATTTT. As protein: CAISLEAGRGGDTQYF.

This sequence joins TRBV4-3 and TRBJ2-3; no clear D. Germline assignment: CDR1 LGHNA and CDR2 YSLEER. The CDR3 is 14 residues long. The V end was cut by 0 bases, the J end by 6 bases, with 10 bases between. CDR3 sequence (DNA): TGCGCCAGCAGCCAAGACACCGGCCTGGATACGCAGTATTTT. Translation gives CASSQDTGLDTQYF.